Below are 8 T cell receptor beta chains sequenced from a single sample in a study of T cell responses to AZD1222 COVID-19 vaccine. The table came from immunoSEQ multiplex PCR; TCRdb's copy has only in-frame clones and leaves some out. Of 150,000 to 200,000 clones in the sample, 80% to 95% are singletons; the top ten hold 1% to 1.5%. The source material was peripheral blood, sampled 28 days after the second AZD1222 dose. The source of these receptors is an adult who received the AZD1222 COVID-19 vaccine.

V and J are TRBV9 and TRBJ2-3; the D is unclear. CDR1 and CDR2 from the germline V gene are SGDLS and YYNGEE. V lost 3 bases to trimming and J lost 1 base, with 6 bases between them. CDR3 length: 13 amino acids. The CDR3 is CASSATGTDTQYF. For the CDR3, the DNA is TGTGCCAGCAGCGCCACGGGCACAGATACGCAGTATTTT.

The CDR3 nucleotides are TGTGCCAGCAGCCCTAGTAGCGGGAGGGTCTACGAGCAGTACTTC. Translation gives CASSPSSGRVYEQYF. The chain carries TRBV6-2 or TRBV6-3 and TRBJ2-7; 11 bases map to TRBD2. The germline V gene encodes CDR1 MNHEY and CDR2 SVGEGT. CDR3 size: 15 residues. J was trimmed by 3 bases and V by 6 bases; bases with no gene match: 7.

CDR3 amino acids: CASSLEASPLHF. CDR3 coding DNA: TGTGCCAGCAGCTTAGAAGCGTCGCCCCTCCACTTT. The chain combines TRBV5-8 with TRBJ1-6, with no clear D. The CDR3 spans 12 residues. Germline CDR1 SGHTS, CDR2 YDEGEE. V shed 2 bases and J shed 13 bases, with 10 bases lying between them. Full variable domain (outside the CDR3, taken from reference TRBV5-8 and TRBJ1-6): EAGVTQSPTHLIKTRGQQATLRCSPISGHTSVYWYQQALGLGLQFLLWYDEGEERNRGNFPPRFSGRQFPNYSSELNVNALELEDSALYLCASSLEASPLHFGNGTRLTVT.

The chain is built from TRBV6-2 or TRBV6-3 and TRBJ2-3, with 13 bases fitting TRBD2. Per germline, CDR1 MNHEY and CDR2 SVGEGT. J was trimmed by 3 bases and V by 0 bases; bases with no gene match: 0. This CDR3 has 16 amino acids. CDR3 protein: CASSYSTSGGTDTQYF. The DNA for the CDR3 is TGTGCCAGCAGTTACTCGACTAGCGGGGGGACAGATACGCAGTATTTT.

The chain joins TRBV6-2 or TRBV6-3 to TRBJ2-7; D uncertain. Trimming shortened V by 0 bases and J by 7 bases, and 7 bases separated the two germline ends. The V gene's germline CDR1 is MNHEY and CDR2 SVGEGT. CDR3 size: 12 residues. The CDR3 DNA follows: TGTGCCAGCAGTTACTCGACCGGGGAGCAGTACTTC. This gives the protein CASSYSTGEQYF.

This chain joins TRBV29-1 and TRBJ1-1; 7 bases line up with TRBD1. The CDR3 totals 13 residues. V lost 7 bases to trimming and J lost 1 base; unmatched junction nucleotides: 6. CDR1 is SQVTM, CDR2 ANQGSEA, per germline. The CDR3: CSGSRGTNTEAFF. CDR3 nucleotide sequence: TGCAGCGGCAGCAGGGGGACGAACACTGAAGCTTTCTTT.

The J gene is TRBJ2-1, the V gene TRBV7-8; D remains unclear. Germline V gene data show CDR1 as SGHVS and CDR2 as FQNEAQ. Trimming stripped 5 bases from V and 1 base from J, with 6 bases between. CDR3 length: 13 residues. In nucleotides, the CDR3 is TGTGCCAGCAGCCCCCGGTCCTACAATGAGCAGTTCTTC. Its translation: CASSPRSYNEQFF.

V and J are TRBV6-5 and TRBJ2-7; TRBD1 is a possible D gene (6 bases). CDR1 MNHEY and CDR2 SVGAGI come from the germline V gene. Deletions cut 6 bases from V and 2 bases from J, with 14 bases between. The CDR3 has 14 amino acids. The CDR3 is CASRTGFRAYEQYF. In nucleotides, the CDR3 is TGTGCCAGCAGGACAGGATTCAGAGCCTACGAGCAGTACTTC.